Sequencing of this T cell receptor beta chain was carried out in a study of CD8+ T cells in alopecia areata. Extracted RNA was reverse transcribed into cDNA, the sequencing template. The protocol was immunoSEQ multiplex PCR, while the TCRdb copy is restricted to in-frame clones and leaves out a portion. This table has under 300,000 clones, 67% appearing once. This clone has more than one count but fewer than ten. CDR1 MGHRA and CDR2 YSYEKL come from the germline V gene. Trimming took 5 bases from V and 4 from J; bases not matched to a gene: 5. This CDR3 comprises 14 residues. This rearrangement joins TRBV4-1 to TRBJ2-5; 9 bases match TRBD1. This receptor was taken from a human donor with alopecia areata. This material consisted of CD4+ T cells sorted from blood, taken at week 0. CDR3 nucleotide sequence: TGCGCCAGCAGCTGGCCGGGACAGGGAGAGACCCAGTACTTC. Amino acids: CASSWPGQGETQYF.